A single sample gave rise to the 3 T cell receptor beta chains below, sequenced in a study of blood T cell repertoires in COVID-19. Measured with immunoSEQ multiplex PCR; TCRdb has only the in-frame clones, and not every one. Of some 360,000 clones in the sample, approximately 89% were seen once. Sequenced sample: peripheral blood. These receptors were obtained from a woman aged 60-75 years with COVID-19, enrolled during active disease.

CDR3: CASSSWTGGVGELFF. CDR3 DNA sequence: TGTGCCAGCAGCTCTTGGACAGGGGGAGTCGGGGAGCTGTTTTTT. The chain employs TRBV7-3 and TRBJ2-2; 10 nucleotides line up with TRBD1. Trimming removed 4 bases from V and 7 bases from J; junction bases left unmatched: 6. Germline loops: CDR1 SGHTA, CDR2 FQGTGA. CDR3 length: 15 amino acids.

The V call is TRBV27, the J call TRBJ1-2, with D possibly matching TRBD1 (6 bases). The V gene's germline CDR1 is MNHEY and CDR2 SMNVEV (reference sequence). V dropped 6 bases and J dropped 6 bases, with 17 bases sitting between them. CDR3 length equals 14 residues. CDR3 loop: CASSYLQGWDGYTF. The DNA of the CDR3 is TGTGCCAGCAGCTACCTACAGGGCTGGGATGGCTACACCTTC.

This clone turned up a few times. This chain connects TRBV5-4 to TRBJ2-7; D gene uncertain. This CDR3 is 11 amino acids long. Germline CDR1 and CDR2: SGHNT and YYREEE (reference sequence). The V end was cut by 4 bases, the J end by 2 bases, with 4 bases between. The CDR3 DNA reads TGTGCCAGCAGCACTGCCTACGAGCAGTACTTC. It specifies CASSTAYEQYF.